These 17 T cell receptor beta chains came from one sample sequenced in a study of CD8 T cells in ankylosing spondylitis. One entry per CDR3 protein, called by TCRdb with MiXCR from the 5' RACE reads. The sample carries under 15,000 distinct CDR3 sequences, approximately 3% recorded once. Sequenced sample: blood, either unsorted or a sorted T cell fraction (not recorded which). Source of these receptors: a male donor with ankylosing spondylitis or in good health (not recorded which).

This clonotype was picked up many times. The J gene is TRBJ2-1, the V gene TRBV9; either TRBD1 or TRBD2 may fit D (6 bases each). Deletions cut 0 bases from V and 5 bases from J, with 15 bases between. This CDR3 is 16 amino acids long. The V gene's germline CDR1 is SGDLS and CDR2 YYNGEE. The CDR3 region is CASSVGGASANNEQFF. CDR3 coding DNA: TGTGCCAGCAGCGTAGGGGGGGCTAGCGCGAACAATGAGCAGTTCTTC.

By share, this clonotype ranks as medium-sized (0.01 to 0.1%). The chain uses TRBV9 and TRBJ2-7; D may be TRBD1 or TRBD2 (5 bases each). Germline V gives CDR1 SGDLS, CDR2 YYNGEE. V was cut by 0 bases and J by 6 bases, with 13 bases left in between. The CDR3 has 14 amino acids. The CDR3 loop is CASSVGGFGGEQYF. The DNA of the CDR3 is TGTGCCAGCAGCGTAGGGGGGTTTGGCGGCGAGCAGTACTTC.

This clonotype was detected ten times or more. The V gene is TRBV9, the J gene TRBJ2-7, with 9 bases lining up with TRBD2. This CDR3 is built from 15 residues. J lost 2 bases, V lost 0 bases, and 3 bases had no gene match. Germline V lookup: CDR1 SGDLS, CDR2 YYNGEE. This chain's CDR3 is CASSVGLAVTYEQYF. The CDR3 nucleotides read TGTGCCAGCAGCGTAGGACTAGCGGTTACCTACGAGCAGTACTTC. The whole variable domain, remainder taken from reference TRBV9 and TRBJ2-7, is DSGVTQTPKHLITATGQRVTLRCSPRSGDLSVYWYQQSLDQGLQFLIQYYNGEERAKGNILERFSAQQFPDLHSELNLSSLELGDSALYFCASSVGLAVTYEQYFGPGTRLTVT.

This clonotype was seen ten or more times. The CDR3 bases are TGTGCCAGCAGCGGAGCCTTTGCGGGAAGGGGAAACACCATATATTTT. As protein: CASSGAFAGRGNTIYF. The gene calls are TRBV9 and TRBJ1-3; D is unresolved. From germline, CDR1 is SGDLS and CDR2 YYNGEE. The CDR3 is 16 residues long. Between the trimmed V and J ends, which lost 3 bases and 4 bases, there was a span of 17 bases.

This clonotype was picked up many times. The J gene is TRBJ1-5, the V gene TRBV9; D is possibly TRBD1 (5 bases). V lost 4 bases and J 7 bases, leaving 15 bases between the germline ends. The CDR3 length is 14 residues. Germline-derived CDR1 and CDR2 are SGDLS and YYNGEE. The CDR3 loop is CASSQAGRGQPQHF. CDR3 nucleotide sequence: TGTGCCAGCAGCCAAGCAGGGCGTGGACAGCCCCAGCATTTT.

This clonotype qualifies as medium-sized. The chain has TRBV9 and TRBJ2-7, with D perhaps given as TRBD1 or TRBD2 (5 bases each). The CDR3 consists of 15 residues. Trimming removed 4 bases at V and 4 bases at J, with 18 bases between. In germline, CDR1 is SGDLS, CDR2 YYNGEE. The CDR3 spells CASSPSGTLNYEQYF. The CDR3 bases are TGTGCCAGCAGCCCCTCCGGGACGTTAAATTACGAGCAGTACTTC.

Ten or more counts support this clonotype. The V call is TRBV9, the J call TRBJ2-1; D is perhaps TRBD1 (5 bases). With 5 bases removed from V and 4 bases from J, the gap between germline ends came to 16 bases. This CDR3 contains 15 residues. CDR1 SGDLS and CDR2 YYNGEE come from the germline V gene. The CDR3 bases are TGTGCCAGCAGTTATCGGCACCCAGGGTACAATGAGCAGTTCTTC. It translates to CASSYRHPGYNEQFF.

This clonotype was counted at least ten times. The gene calls are TRBV9 and TRBJ2-6; the D is unclear. CDR3 length: 15 amino acids. Trimming shortened V by 0 bases and J by 0 bases, and 4 bases separated the two germline ends. Germline assignment: CDR1 SGDLS and CDR2 YYNGEE. CDR3 bases: TGTGCCAGCAGCGTAGAGGGCTCTGGGGCCAACGTCCTGACTTTC. Residues: CASSVEGSGANVLTF.

The sample holds many counts of this clonotype. The J gene is TRBJ2-7, the V gene TRBV9; no clear D. The V gene lost 4 bases and the J gene lost 6 bases, with 11 bases spanning the gap. CDR1 and CDR2 (germline): SGDLS, YYNGEE. The CDR3 contains 12 residues. The CDR3 loop is CASSPTPGEQYF. As DNA, the CDR3 is TGTGCCAGCAGCCCTACTCCTGGCGAGCAGTACTTC.

This clonotype showed up many times. This sequence joins TRBV9 and TRBJ2-2; D gene ambiguous. Germline V gives CDR1 SGDLS, CDR2 YYNGEE. There are 15 residues in the CDR3. Trimming removed 0 bases at V and 0 bases at J, with 6 bases between. The CDR3 sequence: CASSVALANTGELFF. CDR3 coding DNA: TGTGCCAGCAGCGTAGCGTTAGCGAACACCGGGGAGCTGTTTTTT.

CDR3 amino acids: CASSPLSAGNTEAFF. In DNA, the CDR3 is TGTGCCAGCAGCCCTCTGAGTGCAGGGAACACTGAAGCTTTCTTT. This chain joins TRBV9 and TRBJ1-1; D is undetermined. Germline V gene lookup returns CDR1 SGDLS and CDR2 YYNGEE. The length of the CDR3 is 15 residues. V dropped 4 bases and J dropped 1 base, with 14 bases sitting between them.

This clonotype came up many times. The chain carries TRBV9 and TRBJ1-2; D gene ambiguous. Trimming removed 4 bases at V and 2 bases at J, with 12 bases between. The CDR3 is 14 residues long. Germline V gene lookup returns CDR1 SGDLS and CDR2 YYNGEE. The CDR3 reads CASSRRTENYGYTF. The CDR3 region has the DNA TGTGCCAGCAGCCGAAGGACGGAAAACTATGGCTACACCTTC.

This clonotype came up many times. The chain carries TRBV9 and TRBJ2-2; D unresolved. Germline V lookup: CDR1 SGDLS, CDR2 YYNGEE. The CDR3 totals 16 residues. V lost 2 bases and J lost 7, with 18 bases in between. CDR3 protein: CASSVRSQAANGELFF. The CDR3 DNA reads as TGTGCCAGCAGCGTCCGAAGTCAGGCGGCTAACGGGGAGCTGTTTTTT.

This clonotype was seen ten or more times. The V call is TRBV9, the J call TRBJ2-5; TRBD2 is a possible D gene (6 bases). Germline CDR1 SGDLS, CDR2 YYNGEE. Trimming took 0 bases from V and 1 from J, leaving 19 bases between them. This CDR3 has 18 amino acids. CDR3 sequence: CASSVATRGIGGQETQYF. The CDR3 nucleotides are TGTGCCAGCAGCGTAGCTACTCGGGGGATCGGGGGCCAAGAGACCCAGTACTTC.

This clonotype was counted ten times or more. This chain connects TRBV9 to TRBJ2-3; the D is unclear. Per germline, CDR1 SGDLS and CDR2 YYNGEE. V was shortened by 0 bases and J by 4 bases, with 9 bases between the two germline ends. CDR3 length: 14 amino acids. DNA for the CDR3: TGTGCCAGCAGCGTAGGCGTGGGCGCAGATACGCAGTATTTT. Amino acid sequence: CASSVGVGADTQYF.

This clonotype was observed many times. The chain couples TRBV9 to TRBJ2-7; no definite D call. The CDR3 is 16 amino acids. The germline V and J ends were trimmed by 4 bases and 5 bases, with 22 bases remaining between them. Germline values: CDR1 SGDLS, CDR2 YYNGEE. The CDR3 sequence is CASSRRSPLGQDEQYF. The CDR3 DNA follows: TGTGCCAGCAGCCGAAGAAGTCCACTGGGTCAGGACGAGCAGTACTTC.

This clonotype has at least ten counts. V usage is TRBV9 and J usage is TRBJ2-6; 7 nucleotides align to TRBD1. This CDR3 spans 16 amino acids. V was pared by 3 bases and J by 3 bases, with 6 bases of the junction left unmatched. Germline-derived CDR1 and CDR2 are SGDLS and YYNGEE. This chain's CDR3 is CASSEGQTRGANVLTF. Written as DNA, the CDR3 is TGTGCCAGCAGCGAGGGACAGACCCGTGGGGCCAACGTCCTGACTTTC.